Detailed here is one T cell receptor (beta chain). Its antigen is still unknown. This sample was taken from a study of identical twins. General study points: The abundant beta clonotypes from cord blood had fewer insertions, and memory repertoires had none of this. Excess sharing between twins was weaker in beta out-of-frame sequences.

Using its own MiXCR run on the 5' RACE reads, TCRdb lists one record per CDR3 protein. This table has about 720,000 distinct CDR3 sequences, roughly 20% appearing once. Germline V lookup: CDR1 DFQATT, CDR2 SNEGSKA (reference sequence). This CDR3 is 17 amino acids long. Unmatched junction bases numbered 12, after V lost 6 bases and J lost 1 base. The same sample was also used in a study of T cells expressing NK-cell markers. That investigation notes: NKG2C+ dominant clonotype frequencies in six or seven donors were roughly 1.0-7.0% of CD8+ T cells. Unclear, still, was the HCMV specificity of the expanded NKG2C+ T cell clones.

The V call is TRBV20-1, the J call TRBJ2-2; TRBD2 agrees at 9 bases. The TCR sequence derives from a woman aged 18-30 years in good health. What was sequenced was PBMCs. DNA for the CDR3: TGCAGTGCGCCAGTTCCCGAACTAGCGGGGAACACCGGGGAGCTGTTTTTT. Its translation: CSAPVPELAGNTGELFF.